Following are 29 T cell receptor beta chains from one sample sequenced in a study of T cell responses to AZD1222 COVID-19 vaccine. Sequencing used immunoSEQ multiplex PCR; TCRdb keeps in-frame clones, though not all of them. The sample comprises 95,000 to 150,000 clones, roughly 92% of which are singletons, and around 1.8% rests with the top ten. The sequences come from peripheral blood, collected on day 0 of AZD1222 vaccination. The receptors originated from an adult in good health.

The chain joins TRBV18 to TRBJ1-4; 11 bases are a match to TRBD1. Germline assignment: CDR1 KGHSH and CDR2 LQKENI. The CDR3 covers 16 residues. J lost 4 bases, V lost 2 bases, and 3 bases had no gene match. The DNA for the CDR3 is TGTGCCAGCTCACCAGGACAGGGGGCGTTTAATGAAAAACTGTTTTTT. Translated, it gives CASSPGQGAFNEKLFF.

The chain joins TRBV9 to TRBJ2-5; TRBD1 agrees at 10 bases. The CDR3 is 15 residues long. Germline V lookup: CDR1 SGDLS, CDR2 YYNGEE. Trimming took 4 bases from V and 5 from J; bases not matched to a gene: 8. CDR3 in DNA: TGTGCCAGCAGCCCCGACAGGGGGCGCGGGGAGACCCAGTACTTC. Translation: CASSPDRGRGETQYF.

In regard to this clone: At one boundary the junction diverges from the germline segment, which might be a read error. The chain employs TRBV7-7 and TRBJ2-1; 9 bases match TRBD1. CDR3 length: 14 residues. Per germline, CDR1 SSHAT and CDR2 FNYEAQ (reference sequence). CDR3 sequence reads: CASSPGTGQNEQFF. The CDR3 coding sequence is TGTGCTAGCAGCCCCGGGACAGGGCAAAATGAGCAGTTCTTC.

V usage is TRBV6-1 and J usage is TRBJ1-3; D is possibly TRBD1 (6 bases). Germline values: CDR1 MNHNS, CDR2 SASEGT. The CDR3 spans 17 residues. The V end was cut by 1 base, the J end by 4 bases, with 17 bases between. The CDR3 protein is CASSEDRVGKAGNTIYF. DNA of the CDR3: TGTGCCAGCAGTGAAGACAGGGTCGGAAAGGCCGGAAACACCATATATTTT.

The J gene is TRBJ2-7, the V gene TRBV4-1; D uncertain. V dropped 4 bases and J dropped 1 base, with 17 bases sitting between them. Per the germline V gene, CDR1 is MGHRA and CDR2 is YSYEKL. The CDR3 contains 16 residues. CDR3 region: CASSRSGLGMSYEQYF. CDR3 in DNA: TGCGCCAGCAGCCGATCGGGCCTTGGGATGTCCTACGAGCAGTACTTC.

CDR3: CASSSGLGTEAFF. The DNA of the CDR3 is TGTGCCAGCAGCTCAGGGTTGGGCACTGAAGCTTTCTTT. This chain joins TRBV9 and TRBJ1-1; D perhaps matches TRBD1 (5 bases). V lost 4 bases to trimming and J lost 4 bases, with 11 bases between them. Germline V CDR1 and CDR2: SGDLS, YYNGEE. The CDR3 has 13 amino acids.

This rearrangement joins TRBV4-1 to TRBJ1-4; D call uncertain. This CDR3 has 11 amino acids. The germline V and J ends were trimmed by 1 base and 8 bases, with 2 bases remaining between them. The germline gives CDR1 MGHRA, CDR2 YSYEKL. This chain's CDR3 is CASSQGEKLFF. CDR3 in DNA: TGCGCCAGCAGCCAAGGCGAAAAACTGTTTTTT.

J is TRBJ2-5 and V is TRBV5-1, with D possibly matching TRBD2 (5 bases). Trimming cost V 0 bases and J 3 bases, with 9 bases left between them. The CDR3 runs 14 residues. Germline V gene data show CDR1 as SGHRS and CDR2 as YFSETQ. The CDR3 DNA sequence: TGCGCCAGCAGCTTGGACCTAGCTGAAGAGACCCAGTACTTC. Protein sequence: CASSLDLAEETQYF. The complete variable domain, with remaining parts taken from reference TRBV5-1 and TRBJ2-5, reads KAGVTQTPRYLIKTRGQQVTLSCSPISGHRSVSWYQQTPGQGLQFLFEYFSETQRNKGNFPGRFSGRQFSNSRSEMNVSTLELGDSALYLCASSLDLAEETQYFGPGTRLLVL.

This sequence joins TRBV27 and TRBJ1-2; D may be TRBD1 (6 bases). The V gene lost 3 bases and the J gene lost 8 bases, with 13 bases spanning the gap. CDR3 length equals 13 residues. Germline loops: CDR1 MNHEY, CDR2 SMNVEV (reference sequence). This CDR3 is CASSFWQGTGYTF. CDR3 nucleotide sequence: TGTGCCAGCAGTTTTTGGCAGGGGACGGGCTACACCTTC.

The chain uses TRBV6-2 or TRBV6-3 and TRBJ2-2; D may match TRBD1 or TRBD2 (5 bases each). The CDR3 contains 14 residues. V was shortened by 6 bases and J by 9 bases, with 17 bases between the two germline ends. The germline CDR1 and CDR2 sequences are MNHEY and SVGEGT. This CDR3 reads CASSSLGELRELFF. For the CDR3, the DNA is TGTGCCAGCAGCTCTTTAGGGGAGCTCCGGGAGCTGTTTTTT.

The CDR3 loop is CASSQSDRGPDYTF. The CDR3 DNA follows: TGTGCCAGCAGCCAATCGGACAGGGGGCCGGACTACACCTTC. The chain is built from TRBV3-1 (or the pseudogene TRBV3-2) and TRBJ1-2; 11 bases align to TRBD1. Germline CDR1 is LGHDT and CDR2 is YNNKEL (reference sequence). Germline trimming cut 2 bases from V and 10 bases from J; bases unmatched to any gene: 6. The length of the CDR3 is 14 residues.

CDR3 protein: CASSLASWGSPLHF. The CDR3 DNA is TGTGCCAGCAGCTTAGCCTCCTGGGGTTCACCCCTCCACTTT. This rearrangement joins TRBV11-3 to TRBJ1-6; no clear D. The V end was cut by 1 base, the J end by 9 bases, with 10 bases between. The germline V gene has CDR1 SGHNT and CDR2 YENEEA. The CDR3 is made up of 14 amino acids.

The chain combines TRBV7-3 with TRBJ1-1; no definite D call. Deletions cut 5 bases from V and 1 base from J, with 11 bases between. The CDR3 loop spans 14 amino acids. Germline values: CDR1 SGHTA, CDR2 FQGTGA. The CDR3 nucleotides read TGTGCCAGCAGCCACATGGGGAAGAACACTGAAGCTTTCTTT. Translated, it gives CASSHMGKNTEAFF. The whole variable domain, remainder taken from reference TRBV7-3 and TRBJ1-1, is GAGVSQTPSNKVTEKGKYVELRCDPISGHTALYWYRQSLGQGPEFLIYFQGTGAADDSGLPNDRFFAVRPEGSVSTLKIQRTERGDSAVYLCASSHMGKNTEAFFGQGTRLTVV.

CDR3 in amino acids: CASSDQATLETQYF. The CDR3 nucleotides are TGTGCCAGCAGTGATCAAGCAACGCTTGAGACCCAGTACTTC. The chain links TRBV2 to TRBJ2-5; no firm D call. V gave up 3 bases and J gave up 5 bases, with 13 bases separating them. CDR1 is SNHLY and CDR2 is FYNNEI in the germline V gene. This CDR3 has 14 residues.

The chain carries TRBV6-5 and TRBJ2-7; D is unresolved. V shed 0 bases and J shed 2 bases, with 11 bases lying between them. This CDR3 contains 15 residues. Germline V gene data show CDR1 as MNHEY and CDR2 as SVGAGI. CDR3 region: CASSYSSAKPYEQYF. The CDR3 DNA is TGTGCCAGCAGTTACTCATCCGCTAAGCCCTACGAGCAGTACTTC.

The gene calls are TRBV14 and TRBJ2-1; tentatively, D is TRBD1 (6 bases). V was cut by 4 bases and J by 6 bases, with 16 bases left in between. The V gene's germline CDR1 is SGHDN and CDR2 FVKESK. This CDR3 has 15 amino acids. In nucleotides, the CDR3 is TGTGCCAGCAGCCTGACAGGTACCCAATTCAATGAGCAGTTCTTC. This translates into CASSLTGTQFNEQFF.

J is TRBJ2-4 and V is TRBV11-2, with TRBD2 identical over 12 bases. CDR1 and CDR2 from the germline V gene are SGHAT and FQNNGV. Losses at the gene ends were 5 bases for V and 0 bases for J; bases not matched to a gene: 5. The CDR3 is made up of 17 amino acids. CDR3 residues: CASSALAGGLAKNIQYF. CDR3 in DNA: TGTGCCAGCAGCGCACTAGCGGGGGGTCTAGCCAAAAACATTCAGTACTTC.

The gene calls are TRBV5-1 and TRBJ1-3; D call uncertain. Trimming took 8 bases from V and 0 from J, leaving 15 bases between them. The CDR3 is made up of 15 amino acids. Germline CDR1 and CDR2: SGHRS and YFSETQ. DNA of the CDR3: TGCGCCAGTAGTATGGCAGCGAGCTCTGGAAACACCATATATTTT. It specifies CASSMAASSGNTIYF.

This clone was detected only once. The genes are TRBV2 and TRBJ2-5; 8 bases agree with TRBD2. Losses at the gene ends were 6 bases for V and 2 bases for J; bases not matched to a gene: 8. This CDR3 region has 15 residues. Germline CDR1 is SNHLY and CDR2 is FYNNEI. Here the CDR3 reads CASRRYGGAQETQYF. The CDR3 region has the DNA TGTGCCAGCAGGAGGTACGGGGGGGCACAAGAGACCCAGTACTTC.

This chain joins TRBV19 and TRBJ1-1, with D hard to call. The germline V and J ends were trimmed by 6 bases and 4 bases, with 12 bases remaining between them. Per germline, CDR1 LNHDA and CDR2 SQIVND (reference sequence). The CDR3 loop spans 13 amino acids. The CDR3 here is CASRERVGTEAFF. CDR3 coding DNA: TGTGCCAGTAGAGAAAGGGTGGGCACTGAAGCTTTCTTT.

The chain has TRBV5-5 and TRBJ2-1; D is uncertain. Trimming cost V 4 bases and J 0 bases, with 11 bases left between them. Germline V CDR1 and CDR2: SGHKS, YYEKEE (reference sequence). The CDR3 loop spans 15 amino acids. The CDR3 nucleotides are TGTGCCAGCAGCCCTACTGCTAGCTCCTACAATGAGCAGTTCTTC. It yields the protein CASSPTASSYNEQFF.

This clone was seen only a few times. This rearrangement joins TRBV19 to TRBJ1-6; D is unresolved. The V and J ends lost 6 bases and 2 bases respectively, with 2 bases between them. The germline V gene has CDR1 LNHDA and CDR2 SQIVND (reference sequence). The CDR3 is 12 amino acids. The DNA of the CDR3 is TGTGCCAGTAGCACCTATAATTCACCCCTCCACTTT. This encodes CASSTYNSPLHF.

The CDR3 sequence: CASSYSRGGRETQYF. The CDR3 region has the DNA TGTGCCAGCAGTTACTCTAGGGGGGGCAGGGAGACCCAGTACTTC. The V gene is TRBV6-5, the J gene TRBJ2-5; D possibly corresponds to TRBD2 (7 bases). CDR1 is MNHEY and CDR2 is SVGAGI in the germline V gene. There are 15 residues in the CDR3. Trimming stripped 0 bases from V and 5 bases from J, with 13 bases between.

In its sample, this clone was seen once. This chain uses TRBV2 with TRBJ1-1; tentatively, D is TRBD1 (5 bases). V was pared by 7 bases and J by 6 bases, with 9 bases between. From germline, CDR1 is SNHLY and CDR2 FYNNEI. The CDR3 spans 11 residues. CDR3 loop: CASTVGAEAFF. The CDR3 DNA reads as TGTGCCAGCACGGTAGGGGCTGAAGCTTTCTTT.

The gene calls are TRBV27 and TRBJ2-1, with 7 positions matching TRBD2. V dropped 4 bases and J dropped 8; count of bases not matched to a gene: 11. CDR3 length: 15 residues. The V gene's germline CDR1 is MNHEY and CDR2 SMNVEV (reference sequence). CDR3 sequence: CASSSAGAGVDEQFF. CDR3 DNA: TGTGCCAGCAGTTCCGCGGGAGCCGGTGTGGATGAGCAGTTCTTC.

This sequence joins TRBV15 and TRBJ1-5; D ambiguous. The germline V gene encodes CDR1 LNHNV and CDR2 YYDKDF (reference sequence). Trimming shortened V by 0 bases and J by 4 bases, and 4 bases separated the two germline ends. The CDR3 length is 13 residues. Written as DNA, the CDR3 is TGTGCCACCAGCAGAGATGAGAATCAGCCCCAGCATTTT. Translated, it gives CATSRDENQPQHF. Based on the CDR3 plus reference TRBV15 and TRBJ1-5, the full variable domain is DAMVIQNPRYQVTQFGKPVTLSCSQTLNHNVMYWYQQKSSQAPKLLFHYYDKDFNNEADTPDNFQSRRPNTSFCFLDIRSPGLGDTAMYLCATSRDENQPQHFGDGTRLSIL.

The chain joins TRBV5-6 to TRBJ2-5; D may be TRBD1 (5 bases). V lost 2 bases and J lost 1, with 9 bases in between. This CDR3 has 14 residues. Germline V lookup: CDR1 SGHDT, CDR2 YYEEEE. Written as DNA, the CDR3 is TGTGCCAGCAGCTTTCCAGGGTTCCAAGAGACCCAGTACTTC. Protein product: CASSFPGFQETQYF.

This sequence joins TRBV9 and TRBJ2-3, with D maybe TRBD1 (5 bases). Trimming pared 0 bases from V and 3 bases from J, leaving 14 bases between. The CDR3 loop spans 16 amino acids. Germline assignment: CDR1 SGDLS and CDR2 YYNGEE. DNA of the CDR3: TGTGCCAGCAGCGTAGGGGGTGGGGCGCGGACAGATACGCAGTATTTT. This sequence encodes CASSVGGGARTDTQYF.

The chain joins TRBV27 to TRBJ1-5, with TRBD1 matching over 9 bases. The CDR3 is made up of 14 amino acids. After removal of 5 bases from V and 7 bases from J, the junction contained 6 bases not matched to a gene. Germline V gene sequence: CDR1 MNHEY, CDR2 SMNVEV (reference sequence). CDR3 residues: CASSPDRGGQPQHF. DNA of the CDR3: TGTGCCAGCAGTCCGGACAGGGGCGGGCAGCCCCAGCATTTT.